Presented here are 23 T cell receptor beta chains from one specimen sequenced in a study of T cell repertoires in cytomegalovirus infection. MiXCR, run by TCRdb on the reads, gives a single entry per CDR3 protein. Among under 600,000 distinct CDR3 sequences listed, about 15% were seen once. Sequencing used CD8+ T cells from PBMCs. The receptors originated from a human donor in good health (CMV status not recorded). Some clones in this sample may be carry-over from other donors' samples.

This clonotype showed up just once. The chain combines TRBV12-3 or TRBV12-4 with TRBJ2-6, with 9 bases fitting TRBD2. Trimming at V came to 6 bases and at J to 2 bases, leaving 5 bases not matched to a gene. The CDR3 spans 16 residues. CDR3 loop: CASRGASGAGANVLTF. The CDR3 region has the DNA TGTGCCAGCAGGGGGGCTAGCGGGGCTGGGGCCAACGTCCTGACTTTC.

The V call is TRBV2, the J call TRBJ1-1; D call uncertain. This CDR3 has 14 residues. CDR1 and CDR2 from the germline V gene are SNHLY and FYNNEI. V was clipped by 0 bases and J by 6 bases, with 11 bases between them. CDR3 sequence reads: CASSEASRAPEAFF. In DNA form, the CDR3 reads TGTGCCAGCAGTGAAGCATCGAGGGCACCTGAAGCTTTCTTT.

In this sample, this clonotype turned up a few times. The V call is TRBV12-5, the J call TRBJ1-3; 7 bases align to TRBD1. Germline V gives CDR1 LGHNT, CDR2 FRNRAP. The CDR3 contains 16 residues. Unmatched junction bases numbered 10, after V lost 5 bases and J lost 3 bases. For the CDR3, the DNA is TGTGCTAGTGGTCTAACCATTGACAGGGATGGAAACACCATATATTTT. It specifies CASGLTIDRDGNTIYF.

This clonotype was seen many times. The chain carries TRBV29-1 and TRBJ1-4; no definite D call. Germline values: CDR1 SQVTM, CDR2 ANQGSEA. This CDR3 has 12 residues. Trimming left V 5 bases short and J 4 bases short, with 8 bases between. Here the CDR3 DNA reads TGCAGCGTTCGATTTTTTAATGAAAAACTGTTTTTT. Amino acids: CSVRFFNEKLFF.

This chain uses TRBV7-9 with TRBJ1-2, with unresolved D. The germline gives CDR1 SEHNR, CDR2 FQNEAQ (reference sequence). The CDR3 sequence is 14 residues long. Trimming pared 6 bases from V and 2 bases from J, leaving 13 bases between. CDR3 loop: CASSSQLSNYGYTF. CDR3 coding DNA: TGTGCCAGCAGTTCACAGTTATCGAACTATGGCTACACCTTC.

V and J are TRBV5-1 and TRBJ2-7, with D tentatively TRBD2 (5 bases). Germline CDR1 SGHRS, CDR2 YFSETQ. This CDR3 spans 15 amino acids. Trimming stripped 4 bases from V and 3 bases from J, with 17 bases between. The CDR3 DNA follows: TGCGCCAGCAGCCTACTGGCGGGCAGACACTACGAGCAGTACTTC. It is translated as CASSLLAGRHYEQYF.

This clonotype was seen many times. The rearrangement links TRBV7-8 to TRBJ2-2; tentatively, D is TRBD2 (7 bases). CDR1 and CDR2 from the germline V gene are SGHVS and FQNEAQ. Trimming cost V 0 bases and J 8 bases, with 10 bases left between them. There are 14 residues in the CDR3. The CDR3 reads CASSLAGGPGELFF. The CDR3 DNA is TGTGCCAGCAGCTTAGCGGGGGGGCCGGGGGAGCTGTTTTTT.

The J gene is TRBJ2-7, the V gene TRBV28; perhaps TRBD1 as D (5 bases). CDR1 and CDR2 (germline): MDHEN, SYDVKM. The CDR3 totals 13 residues. Trimming removed 8 bases at V and 1 base at J, with 12 bases between. CDR3 sequence reads: CASGQDISYEQYF. In DNA, the CDR3 is TGTGCCAGCGGTCAGGACATATCCTACGAGCAGTACTTC.

This clonotype has a handful of counts. This chain connects TRBV7-9 to TRBJ2-1; 10 bases match TRBD2. Germline V gene data show CDR1 as SEHNR and CDR2 as FQNEAQ (reference sequence). This CDR3 region has 15 residues. V shed 2 bases, J shed 8 bases, and the junction held 6 bases outside the gene matches. The CDR3 DNA is TGTGCCAGCAGCTTAAAAAGCGGGAGGGCCTATGAGCAGTTCTTC. Translating it yields CASSLKSGRAYEQFF.

This clonotype was counted only a few times. The chain combines TRBV7-8 with TRBJ2-2; maybe TRBD1 (5 bases). The V gene lost 0 bases and the J gene lost 5 bases, with 10 bases spanning the gap. The CDR3 is 15 residues long. Germline lookup yields CDR1 SGHVS and CDR2 FQNEAQ. CDR3 region: CASSLAPRQTGELFF. The CDR3 DNA is TGTGCCAGCAGCTTAGCGCCCCGACAGACCGGGGAGCTGTTTTTT. Supplemented by reference TRBV7-8 and TRBJ2-2, the full variable domain reads GAGVSQSPRYKVAKRGQDVALRCDPISGHVSLFWYQQALGQGPEFLTYFQNEAQLDKSGLPSDRFFAERPEGSVSTLKIQRTQQEDSAVYLCASSLAPRQTGELFFGEGSRLTVL.

This clonotype was seen repeatedly, ten times or more. This chain uses TRBV6-1 with TRBJ2-1; a weak D match, TRBD2 (6 bases). The germline V gene encodes CDR1 MNHNS and CDR2 SASEGT. The V end lost 5 bases, the J end lost 6 bases, and 11 bases lay between the germline ends. The CDR3 sequence is 13 residues long. This chain's CDR3 is CASSPMRGNEQFF. The CDR3 nucleotides are TGTGCCAGCAGTCCCATGCGGGGCAATGAGCAGTTCTTC.

This clonotype was seen many times. The chain has TRBV11-2 and TRBJ2-7; 9 bases map to TRBD2. Germline V gives CDR1 SGHAT, CDR2 FQNNGV. The CDR3 covers 16 residues. Unmatched junction bases numbered 7, after V lost 4 bases and J lost 0 bases. In DNA form, the CDR3 reads TGTGCCAGCAGCTGGGCTAGCGGGGCAGACTCCTACGAGCAGTACTTC. This sequence encodes CASSWASGADSYEQYF. Drawing the rest from reference TRBV11-2 and TRBJ2-7, the complete variable domain is EAGVAQSPRYKIIEKRQSVAFWCNPISGHATLYWYQQILGQGPKLLIQFQNNGVVDDSQLPKDRFSAERLKGVDSTLKIQPAKLEDSAVYLCASSWASGADSYEQYFGPGTRLTVT.

This clonotype has more than one count but fewer than ten. The rearrangement uses TRBV2 and TRBJ2-3; D remains unclear. V was trimmed by 5 bases and J by 13 bases, leaving 7 bases between them. This CDR3 is 9 amino acids long. The germline CDR1 and CDR2 sequences are SNHLY and FYNNEI. The CDR3 DNA is TGTGCCAGCAGTCCACAAGAGTATTTT. It is translated as CASSPQEYF. The whole variable domain, remainder taken from reference TRBV2 and TRBJ2-3, is EPEVTQTPSHQVTQMGQEVILRCVPISNHLYFYWYRQILGQKVEFLVSFYNNEISEKSEIFDDQFSVERPDGSNFTLKIRSTKLEDSAMYFCASSPQEYFGPGTRLTVL.

The V and J genes are TRBV20-1 and TRBJ1-4, with no clear D. CDR1 and CDR2 from the germline V gene are DFQATT and SNEGSKA (reference sequence). This CDR3 has 14 residues. V lost 5 bases, J lost 5 bases, and 15 bases lay in between. The CDR3, as DNA: TGCAGTGCTCCCCGACTCGCCCAGAATGAAAAACTGTTTTTT. It specifies CSAPRLAQNEKLFF.

The chain links TRBV7-2 to TRBJ2-3; the match to TRBD2 covers 10 bases. CDR1 SGHTA and CDR2 FQGNSA come from the germline V gene. V was pared by 4 bases and J by 1 base, with 11 bases of the junction left unmatched. The CDR3 runs to 18 residues. The chain's CDR3 is CASSSQAGGISRTDTQYF. CDR3 sequence (DNA): TGTGCCAGCAGCTCCCAAGCGGGGGGGATTTCTCGCACAGATACGCAGTATTTT.

This clonotype was observed a few times. The V gene is TRBV20-1, the J gene TRBJ2-5; possible D gene TRBD2, 9 bases. The CDR3 spans 17 residues. Germline lookup yields CDR1 DFQATT and CDR2 SNEGSKA (reference sequence). V was trimmed by 2 bases and J by 4 bases, leaving 23 bases between them. In nucleotides, the CDR3 is TGCAGTGCTAGACGGAGGCGGGGGGGCCAGGGGGCAGAGACCCAGTACTTC. Translating gives CSARRRRGGQGAETQYF.

This clonotype was counted ten times or more. The rearrangement joins TRBV12-5 to TRBJ1-6; D call uncertain. Germline V gene data show CDR1 as LGHNT and CDR2 as FRNRAP. Trimming removed 1 base at V and 10 bases at J, with 11 bases between. This CDR3 comprises 14 residues. CDR3 DNA: TGTGCTAGTGGTTTGGGCAGTCCTGGGTCACCCCTCCACTTT. Encoded protein: CASGLGSPGSPLHF.

The chain employs TRBV4-2 and TRBJ2-5; 8 bases are a match to TRBD2. V gave up 0 bases and J gave up 4 bases; unmatched junction bases: 4. This CDR3 is 15 amino acids long. Germline V gives CDR1 LGHNA, CDR2 YNFKEQ. The CDR3 DNA reads as TGTGCCAGCAGCCAAGAGGCGGGAGGAGCAGAGACCCAGTACTTC. This gives the protein CASSQEAGGAETQYF.

This clonotype was counted at least ten times. This chain connects TRBV7-6 to TRBJ1-1; 9 bases align to TRBD1. The CDR3 contains 16 residues. Germline lookup yields CDR1 SGHVS and CDR2 FNYEAQ. With 5 bases clipped from V and 4 bases from J, the junction kept 11 bases outside the gene matches. The CDR3, as DNA: TGTGCCAGCAGCCCCCGAACAGGGGGCCGGGGCACTGAAGCTTTCTTT. This codes for CASSPRTGGRGTEAFF.

Comments on this clonotype: The CDR3 end shows no conserved phenylalanine or tryptophan, and so a read error is likely. The DNA is left out, because the CDR3 cannot be placed on it with certainty; the CDR3 is given as TCRdb lists it. The chain combines TRBV10-2 with TRBJ2-1; no DNA check was done on the table's D call, TRBD2. Per the germline V gene, CDR1 is WSHSY and CDR2 is SAAADI. From its first to its last residue, the CDR3 has 14 amino acids. The CDR3 region is CASYQRGPYNEQLL.

The rearrangement uses TRBV29-1 and TRBJ2-1; 9 bases fit TRBD2. This CDR3 is built from 13 residues. In germline, CDR1 is SQVTM, CDR2 ANQGSEA. Trimming removed 7 bases from V and 9 bases from J; junction bases left unmatched: 10. The CDR3 protein is CSGSGRALGEQFF. In DNA, the CDR3 is TGCAGCGGTAGCGGGAGAGCTCTTGGTGAGCAGTTCTTC.

The gene calls are TRBV27 and TRBJ1-1; no clear D gene. The CDR3 loop spans 12 amino acids. Trimming shortened V by 6 bases and J by 7 bases, and 12 bases separated the two germline ends. From germline, CDR1 is MNHEY and CDR2 SMNVEV (reference sequence). CDR3 protein: CASSEPMGEAFF. The CDR3 region has the DNA TGTGCCAGCAGCGAACCTATGGGTGAAGCTTTCTTT.

The chain's CDR3 is CASSYTYGRHGDTEAFF. In nucleotides, the CDR3 is TGTGCCAGCAGTTACACCTACGGGAGACACGGGGACACTGAAGCTTTCTTT. The V and J genes are TRBV6-6 and TRBJ1-1; D is unresolved. The CDR3 is made up of 17 amino acids. V lost 2 bases to trimming and J lost 3 bases, with 19 bases between them. The germline V gene encodes CDR1 MNHNY and CDR2 SVGAGI (reference sequence).